These T cell receptor beta chains were read from a single sample in a study of cytomegalovirus exposure and HLA in healthy donors. Measured with immunoSEQ multiplex PCR; TCRdb has only the in-frame clones, and not every one. Here the sample spans fewer than 350,000 clones, around 87% being singletons. Sequenced: PBMCs. These receptors came from a woman aged 18-29 years in good health and CMV-seronegative. CDR3s include the opening cysteine and the closing phenylalanine or tryptophan. A D gene is named only where the DNA matches it firmly. Clone sizes are given selectively: once, few, many, or a class where the clone is expanded.

D | J | size | V | CDR3 | DNA
TRBD2 | TRBJ2-3 | - | TRBV29-1 | CSAIKIGTSGSTDTQYF | TGCAGCGCCATTAAAATTGGGACTAGCGGGAGCACAGATACGCAGTATTTT
- | TRBJ2-7 | - | TRBV13 | CASRVAGSPYEQYF | TGTGCCAGCCGCGTTGCGGGGTCCCCCTACGAGCAGTACTTC
TRBD2 | TRBJ2-2 | - | TRBV6-6 | CASSYAGLVPTGELFF | TGTGCCAGCAGTTACGCAGGACTAGTCCCCACCGGGGAGCTGTTTTTT
- | TRBJ2-3 | - | TRBV7-6 | CASSLADGADTQYF | TGTGCCAGCAGCTTGGCGGACGGGGCAGATACGCAGTATTTT
TRBD2 | TRBJ2-7 | - | TRBV27 | CASRLAGRYEQYF | TGTGCCAGCAGACTAGCGGGACGGTACGAGCAGTACTTC
- | TRBJ2-1 | many | TRBV4-1 | CASSQRGYNEQFF | TGCGCCAGCAGCCAACGGGGCTACAATGAGCAGTTCTTC
- | TRBJ2-1 | few | TRBV5-1 | CASIRGNEQFF | TGCGCCAGCATACGAGGGAATGAGCAGTTCTTC
TRBD2 | TRBJ2-1 | - | TRBV9 | CASSGGTSGSSSYNEQFF | TGTGCCAGCAGCGGCGGGACTAGCGGTTCAAGCTCCTACAATGAGCAGTTCTTC
TRBD1 | TRBJ2-3 | once | TRBV9 | CASSAGTDTDTQYF | TGTGCCAGCAGCGCCGGGACAGACACAGATACGCAGTATTTT
- | TRBJ1-1 | - | TRBV5-1 | CASSLLGRGTEAFF | TGCGCCAGCAGTTTACTTGGGCGGGGCACTGAAGCTTTCTTT
TRBD1 | TRBJ1-5 | - | TRBV7-2 | CASSLVGTGGQPQHF | TGTGCCAGCAGCTTAGTAGGGACAGGGGGTCAGCCCCAGCATTTT
- | TRBJ2-1 | - | TRBV11-3 | CASSLDLSSYNEQFF | TGTGCCAGCAGCTTAGATCTGAGCTCCTACAATGAGCAGTTCTTC
TRBD2 | TRBJ2-2 | - | TRBV12-5 | CASGLLAGGLTGELFF | TGTGCTAGTGGTTTACTAGCGGGAGGTCTCACCGGGGAGCTGTTTTTT
TRBD1 | TRBJ1-2 | few | TRBV6-6 | CASRTGNYGYTF | TGTGCCAGTCGGACAGGGAACTATGGCTACACCTTC
TRBD1 | TRBJ2-7 | - | TRBV27 | CASREDRDPSYEQYF | TGTGCCAGCAGGGAGGACAGGGACCCCTCCTACGAGCAGTACTTC
TRBD2 | TRBJ2-7 | - | TRBV27 | CASSPSRGLAKTYEQYF | TGTGCCAGCAGCCCTAGCCGGGGACTAGCGAAAACCTACGAGCAGTACTTC
- | TRBJ1-1 | once | TRBV6-1 | CASLTFPLNTEAFF | TGTGCCAGCCTGACATTCCCACTGAACACTGAAGCTTTCTTT